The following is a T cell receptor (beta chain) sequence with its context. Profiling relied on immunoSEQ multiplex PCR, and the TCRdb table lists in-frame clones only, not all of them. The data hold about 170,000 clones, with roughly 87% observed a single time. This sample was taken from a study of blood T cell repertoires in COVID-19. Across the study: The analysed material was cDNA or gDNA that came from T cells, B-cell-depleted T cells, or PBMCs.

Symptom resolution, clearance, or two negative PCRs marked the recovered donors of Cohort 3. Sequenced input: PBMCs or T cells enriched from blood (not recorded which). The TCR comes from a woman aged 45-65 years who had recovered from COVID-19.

Written as DNA, the CDR3 is TGTGCCTGGAGAAGGGGGCCGGGTGAAAAACTGTTTTTT. Protein: CAWRRGPGEKLFF. The rearrangement joins TRBV30 to TRBJ1-4, with 7 bases fitting TRBD1. Germline V lookup: CDR1 GTSNPN, CDR2 SVGIG (reference sequence). V was clipped by 3 bases and J by 7 bases; unmatched bases: 5. This CDR3 has 13 residues.